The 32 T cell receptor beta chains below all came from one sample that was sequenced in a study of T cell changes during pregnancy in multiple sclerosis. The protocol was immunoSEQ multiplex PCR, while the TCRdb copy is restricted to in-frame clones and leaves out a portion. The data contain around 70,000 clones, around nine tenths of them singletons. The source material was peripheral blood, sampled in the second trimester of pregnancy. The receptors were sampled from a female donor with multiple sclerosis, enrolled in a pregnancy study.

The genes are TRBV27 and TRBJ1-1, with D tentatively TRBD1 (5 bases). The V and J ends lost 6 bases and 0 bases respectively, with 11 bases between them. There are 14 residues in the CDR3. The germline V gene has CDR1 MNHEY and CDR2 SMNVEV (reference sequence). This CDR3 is CASSQTAMNTEAFF. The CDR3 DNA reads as TGTGCCAGCAGCCAGACAGCCATGAACACTGAAGCTTTCTTT.

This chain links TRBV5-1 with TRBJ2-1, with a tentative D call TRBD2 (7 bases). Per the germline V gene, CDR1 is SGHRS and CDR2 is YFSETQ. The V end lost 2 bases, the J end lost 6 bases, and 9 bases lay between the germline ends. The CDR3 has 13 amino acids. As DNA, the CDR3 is TGCGCCAGCAGCTTCGGGGGGCCCAATGAGCAGTTCTTC. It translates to CASSFGGPNEQFF.

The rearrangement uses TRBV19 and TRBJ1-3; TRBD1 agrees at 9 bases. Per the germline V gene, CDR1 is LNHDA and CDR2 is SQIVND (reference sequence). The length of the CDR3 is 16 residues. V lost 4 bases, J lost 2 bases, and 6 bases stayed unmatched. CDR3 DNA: TGTGCCAGTAGTACCAGAGGGACAGGGACTGGAAACACCATATATTTT. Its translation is CASSTRGTGTGNTIYF.

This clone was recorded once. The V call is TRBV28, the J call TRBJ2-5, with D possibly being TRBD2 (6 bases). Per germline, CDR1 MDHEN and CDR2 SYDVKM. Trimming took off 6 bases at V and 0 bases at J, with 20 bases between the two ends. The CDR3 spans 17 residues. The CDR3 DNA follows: TGTGCCAGCAGGGGGGTCATGGCGGGACCCTACCAAGAGACCCAGTACTTC. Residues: CASRGVMAGPYQETQYF.

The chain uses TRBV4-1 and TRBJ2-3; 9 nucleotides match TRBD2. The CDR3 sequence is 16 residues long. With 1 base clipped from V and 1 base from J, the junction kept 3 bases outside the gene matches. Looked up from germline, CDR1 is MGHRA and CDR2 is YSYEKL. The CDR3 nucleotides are TGCGCCAGCAGCCAAGGGGTAGCGGGGGGCACAGATACGCAGTATTTT. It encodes CASSQGVAGGTDTQYF.

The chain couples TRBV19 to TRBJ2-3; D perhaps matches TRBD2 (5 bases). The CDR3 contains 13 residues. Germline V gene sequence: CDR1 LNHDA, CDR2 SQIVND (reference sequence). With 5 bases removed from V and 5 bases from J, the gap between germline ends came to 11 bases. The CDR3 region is CASSVRRGDTQYF. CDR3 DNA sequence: TGTGCCAGTAGTGTTCGACGGGGAGATACGCAGTATTTT. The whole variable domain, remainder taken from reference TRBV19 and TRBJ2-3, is DGGITQSPKYLFRKEGQNVTLSCEQNLNHDAMYWYRQDPGQGLRLIYYSQIVNDFQKGDIAEGYSVSREKKESFPLTVTSAQKNPTAFYLCASSVRRGDTQYFGPGTRLTVL.

The CDR3 sequence is CASSPQGRNQPQHF. CDR3 bases: TGTGCCAGCAGTCCACAGGGTCGCAATCAGCCCCAGCATTTT. The chain couples TRBV27 to TRBJ1-5; TRBD1 is a possible D gene (6 bases). V shed 5 bases and J shed 2 bases, with 10 bases lying between them. Germline V gene lookup returns CDR1 MNHEY and CDR2 SMNVEV (reference sequence). The CDR3 extends over 14 amino acids.

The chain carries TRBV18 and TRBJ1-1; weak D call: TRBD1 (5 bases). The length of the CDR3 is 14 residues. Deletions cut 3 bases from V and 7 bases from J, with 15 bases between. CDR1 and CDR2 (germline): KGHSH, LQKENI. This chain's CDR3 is CASSPARVIVEAFF. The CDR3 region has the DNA TGTGCCAGCTCACCGGCCAGGGTTATAGTTGAAGCTTTCTTT.

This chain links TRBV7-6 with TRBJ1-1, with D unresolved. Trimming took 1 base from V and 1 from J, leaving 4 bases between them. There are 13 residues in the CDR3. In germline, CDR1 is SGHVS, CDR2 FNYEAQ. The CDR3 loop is CASSLGQNTEAFF. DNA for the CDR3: TGTGCCAGCAGCTTAGGGCAGAACACTGAAGCTTTCTTT.

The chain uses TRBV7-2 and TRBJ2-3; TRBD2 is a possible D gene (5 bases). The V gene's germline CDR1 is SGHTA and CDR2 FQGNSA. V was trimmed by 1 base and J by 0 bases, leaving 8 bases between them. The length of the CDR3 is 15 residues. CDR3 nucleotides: TGTGCCAGCAGCTTAGGCGGGTATAGCACAGATACGCAGTATTTT. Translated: CASSLGGYSTDTQYF.

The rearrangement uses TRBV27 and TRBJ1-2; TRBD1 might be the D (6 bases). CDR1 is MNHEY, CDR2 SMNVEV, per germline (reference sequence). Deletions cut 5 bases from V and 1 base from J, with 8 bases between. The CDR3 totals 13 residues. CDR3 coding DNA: TGTGCCAGCAGTGCACAGGGTAACTATGGCTACACCTTC. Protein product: CASSAQGNYGYTF.

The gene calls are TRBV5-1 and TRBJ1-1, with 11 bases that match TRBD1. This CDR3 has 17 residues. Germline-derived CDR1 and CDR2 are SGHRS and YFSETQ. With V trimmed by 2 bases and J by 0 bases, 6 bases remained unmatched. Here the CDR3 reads CASSFLRDRGMNTEAFF. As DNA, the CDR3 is TGCGCCAGCAGCTTCCTCCGGGACAGGGGGATGAACACTGAAGCTTTCTTT.

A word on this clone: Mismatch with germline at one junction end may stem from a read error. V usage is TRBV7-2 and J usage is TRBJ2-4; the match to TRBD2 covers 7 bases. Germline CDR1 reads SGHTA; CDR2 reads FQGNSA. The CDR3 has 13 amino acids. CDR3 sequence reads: CASSLAALGIQYF. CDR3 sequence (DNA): TGTGCCAGCAGCCTAGCGGCCCTAGGCATTCAGTACTTC. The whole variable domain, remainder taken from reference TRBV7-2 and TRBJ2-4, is GAGVSQSPSNKVTEKGKDVELRCDPISGHTALYWYRQSLGQGLEFLIYFQGNSAPDKSGLPSDRFSAERTGGSVSTLTIQRTQQEDSAVYLCASSLAALGIQYFGAGTRLSVL.

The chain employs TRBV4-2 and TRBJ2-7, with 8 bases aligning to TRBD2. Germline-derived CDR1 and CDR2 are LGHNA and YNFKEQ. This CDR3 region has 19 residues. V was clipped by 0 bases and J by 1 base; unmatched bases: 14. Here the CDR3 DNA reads TGTGCCAGCAGCCAAGACAGTCTCGGTAGCGGGATCCGTTCCTACGAGCAGTACTTC. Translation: CASSQDSLGSGIRSYEQYF.

This CDR3 reads CASSPHRQGVEQFF. The CDR3 region has the DNA TGCGCCAGCAGCCCTCATAGACAGGGTGTTGAGCAGTTCTTC. The chain links TRBV5-1 to TRBJ2-1; 7 bases agree with TRBD1. The germline V gene has CDR1 SGHRS and CDR2 YFSETQ. V lost 4 bases and J lost 9; bases outside the gene matches: 10. CDR3 length: 14 residues.

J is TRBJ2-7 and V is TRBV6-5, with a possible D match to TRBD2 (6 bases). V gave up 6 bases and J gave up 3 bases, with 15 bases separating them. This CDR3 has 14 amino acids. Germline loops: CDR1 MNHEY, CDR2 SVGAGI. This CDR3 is CASSDSGTFYEQYF. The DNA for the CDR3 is TGTGCCAGCAGCGACTCCGGGACTTTCTACGAGCAGTACTTC.

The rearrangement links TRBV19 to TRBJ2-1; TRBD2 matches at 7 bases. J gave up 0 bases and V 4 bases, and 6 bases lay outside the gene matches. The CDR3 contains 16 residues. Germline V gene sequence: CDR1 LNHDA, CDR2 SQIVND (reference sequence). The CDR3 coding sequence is TGTGCCAGTAGTAGGGAAGCGGGAAGCTCCTACAATGAGCAGTTCTTC. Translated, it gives CASSREAGSSYNEQFF.

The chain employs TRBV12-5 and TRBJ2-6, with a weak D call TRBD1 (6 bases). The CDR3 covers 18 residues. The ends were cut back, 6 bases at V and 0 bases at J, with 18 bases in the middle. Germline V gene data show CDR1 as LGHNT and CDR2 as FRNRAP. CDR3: CASGPATGPSSGANVLTF. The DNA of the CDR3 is TGTGCTAGTGGCCCTGCGACAGGTCCGAGCTCTGGGGCCAACGTCCTGACTTTC. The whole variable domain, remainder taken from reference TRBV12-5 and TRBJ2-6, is DARVTQTPRHKVTEMGQEVTMRCQPILGHNTVFWYRQTMMQGLELLAYFRNRAPLDDSGMPKDRFSAEMPDATLATLKIQPSEPRDSAVYFCASGPATGPSSGANVLTFGAGSRLTVL.

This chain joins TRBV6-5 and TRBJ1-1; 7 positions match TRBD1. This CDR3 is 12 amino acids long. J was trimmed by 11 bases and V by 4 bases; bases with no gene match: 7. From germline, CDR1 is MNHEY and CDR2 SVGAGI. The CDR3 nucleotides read TGTGCCAGCAGTTCCGACAGGGAGCAGGCTTTCTTT. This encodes CASSSDREQAFF.

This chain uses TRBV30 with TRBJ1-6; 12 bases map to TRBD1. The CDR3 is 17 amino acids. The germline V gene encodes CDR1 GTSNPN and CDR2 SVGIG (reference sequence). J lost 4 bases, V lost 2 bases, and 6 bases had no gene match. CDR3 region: CAWSPGTGGAYNSPLHF. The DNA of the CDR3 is TGTGCCTGGAGTCCCGGGACAGGGGGCGCTTATAATTCACCCCTCCACTTT.

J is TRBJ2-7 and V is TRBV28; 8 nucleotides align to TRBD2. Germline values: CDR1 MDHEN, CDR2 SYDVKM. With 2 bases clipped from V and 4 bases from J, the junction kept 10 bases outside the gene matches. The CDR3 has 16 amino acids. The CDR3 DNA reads TGTGCCAGCAGTTTAAATCCCCGGGAGGGCCTATACGAGCAGTACTTC. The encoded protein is CASSLNPREGLYEQYF.

CDR3: CASSLDLRVQFF. The CDR3 bases are TGTGCCAGCAGCTTAGATTTAAGAGTGCAGTTCTTC. The genes are TRBV11-3 and TRBJ2-1, with D unclear. Trimming left V 0 bases short and J 12 bases short, with 9 bases between. The CDR3 is made up of 12 amino acids. The V gene's germline CDR1 is SGHNT and CDR2 YENEEA.

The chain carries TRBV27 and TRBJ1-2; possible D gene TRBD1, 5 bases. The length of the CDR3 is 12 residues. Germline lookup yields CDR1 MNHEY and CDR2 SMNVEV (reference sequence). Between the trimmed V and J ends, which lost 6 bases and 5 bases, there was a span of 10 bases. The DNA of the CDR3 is TGTGCCAGCAGCCCCGGGGGGTATGGCTACACCTTC. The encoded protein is CASSPGGYGYTF.

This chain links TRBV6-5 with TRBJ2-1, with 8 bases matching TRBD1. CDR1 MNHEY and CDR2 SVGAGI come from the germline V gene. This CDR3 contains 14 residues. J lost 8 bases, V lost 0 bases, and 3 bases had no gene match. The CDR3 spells CASSYSSGGDEQFF. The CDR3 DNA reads TGTGCCAGCAGTTACTCGTCAGGGGGCGATGAGCAGTTCTTC.

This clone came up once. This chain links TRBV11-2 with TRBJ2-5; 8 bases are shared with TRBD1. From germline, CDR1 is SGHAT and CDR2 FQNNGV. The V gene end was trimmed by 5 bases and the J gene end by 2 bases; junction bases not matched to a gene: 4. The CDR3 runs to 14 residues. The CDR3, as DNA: TGTGCCAGCAGCAGAACAGGGGGTCAAGAGACCCAGTACTTC. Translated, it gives CASSRTGGQETQYF.

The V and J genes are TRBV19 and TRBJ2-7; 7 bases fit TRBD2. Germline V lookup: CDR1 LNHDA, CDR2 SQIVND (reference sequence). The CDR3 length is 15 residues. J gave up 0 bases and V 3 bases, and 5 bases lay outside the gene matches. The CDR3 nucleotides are TGTGCCAGTAGTATTTCAGCGGGGAGCTCCTACGAGCAGTACTTC. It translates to CASSISAGSSYEQYF.

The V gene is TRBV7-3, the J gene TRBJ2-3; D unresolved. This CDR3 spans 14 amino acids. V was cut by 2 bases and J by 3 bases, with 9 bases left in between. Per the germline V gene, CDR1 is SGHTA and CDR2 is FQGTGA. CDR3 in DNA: TGTGCCAGCAGCTTATCGAGCCCGACAGATACGCAGTATTTT. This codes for CASSLSSPTDTQYF. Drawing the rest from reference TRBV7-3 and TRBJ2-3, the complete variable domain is GAGVSQTPSNKVTEKGKYVELRCDPISGHTALYWYRQSLGQGPEFLIYFQGTGAADDSGLPNDRFFAVRPEGSVSTLKIQRTERGDSAVYLCASSLSSPTDTQYFGPGTRLTVL.

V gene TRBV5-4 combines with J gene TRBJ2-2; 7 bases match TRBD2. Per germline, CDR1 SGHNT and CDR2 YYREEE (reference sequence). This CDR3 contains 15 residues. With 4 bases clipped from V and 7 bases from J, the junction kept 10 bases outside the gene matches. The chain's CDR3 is CASSIGGNGIGELFF. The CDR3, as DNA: TGTGCCAGCAGCATCGGGGGGAATGGAATCGGGGAGCTGTTTTTT.

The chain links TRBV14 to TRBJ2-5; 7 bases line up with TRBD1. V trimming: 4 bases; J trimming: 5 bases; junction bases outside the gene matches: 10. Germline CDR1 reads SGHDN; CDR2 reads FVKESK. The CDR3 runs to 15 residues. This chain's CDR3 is CASSPGQALRETQYF. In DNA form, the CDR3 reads TGTGCCAGCAGCCCAGGACAGGCGCTCAGGGAGACCCAGTACTTC.

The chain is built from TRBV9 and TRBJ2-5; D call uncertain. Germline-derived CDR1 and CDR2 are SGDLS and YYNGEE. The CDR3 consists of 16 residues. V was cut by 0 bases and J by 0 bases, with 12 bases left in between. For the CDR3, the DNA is TGTGCCAGCAGCGTAGGGGTTAGCAGATACCAAGAGACCCAGTACTTC. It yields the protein CASSVGVSRYQETQYF.

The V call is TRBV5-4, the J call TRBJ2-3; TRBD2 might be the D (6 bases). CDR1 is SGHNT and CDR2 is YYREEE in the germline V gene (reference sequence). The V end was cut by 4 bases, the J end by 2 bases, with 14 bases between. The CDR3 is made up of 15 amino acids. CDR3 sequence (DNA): TGTGCCAGCAGCACAGTAGCGGAAGTCACAGATACGCAGTATTTT. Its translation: CASSTVAEVTDTQYF.

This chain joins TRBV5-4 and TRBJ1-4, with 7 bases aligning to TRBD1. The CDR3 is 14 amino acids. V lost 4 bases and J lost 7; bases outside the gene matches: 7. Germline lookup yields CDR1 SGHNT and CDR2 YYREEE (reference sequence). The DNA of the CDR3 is TGTGCCAGCAGCGCGACAGGGTCGGGTGAAAAACTGTTTTTT. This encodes CASSATGSGEKLFF.